The TCR beta chain described here comes from a study of T cells expressing NK-cell markers. Study as a whole: The authors sequenced eight donors, of whom seven were HCMV-seropositive and one was seronegative.

Germline V gene sequence: CDR1 LNHDA, CDR2 SQIVND (reference sequence). This CDR3 comprises 12 residues. TCRdb re-analyzed the 5' RACE reads; it lists each CDR3 protein once, without DNA. This table lists about 380,000 distinct CDR3 sequences. As regards this clonotype: The antigen remains unidentified.

Study-wide results and caveats: Dominance of the CD3+CD56-NKG2C+ fraction by these clonotypes also held in a handful of donors. Whether expanded NKG2C-expressing T cell clones recognize HCMV is unknown.

The receptor was isolated from a man aged 18 to 69 in good health. The chain is built from TRBV19 and TRBJ1-1; the TRBD1 assignment by TCRdb is unverifiable without DNA. Sequenced sample: blood T cells: a sorted CD56 or NKG2C T cell subset, CD4+ or CD8+ T cells, or bulk PBMC T cells (not recorded which). The CDR3 protein is CACNTGRFEAFF.